What follows describes a single T cell receptor beta chain. Its antigen specificity is not known. A far larger clone is one base from this, pointing to a likely read error. This sample includes further DNA sequences coding for the same CDR3. This sample was included in a study of shared clonotypes between healthy human individuals (dated by TCRdb to 2020 to 2021). About the study as a whole: The cohort comprised a couple of women and a few men aged 18 to 49 years. To estimate repertoire size and how much clonotype sharing occurs between individuals, the study deeply sequenced the blood TCR repertoires of 4 to 6 healthy adults. Different laboratories and diverse techniques were used to prepare libraries and sequence TCR repertoires, to increase sequencing depth and limit assay-specific biases. Each donor's leukapheresis produced roughly between roughly 0.9 and 8.9 billion PBMCs. General study outcomes and caveats: Pairwise subsampling indicated that sequencing depth was expected to affect the degree of clonotype sharing among donors. Because the study included a small number of donors, the genetic and exposure-history diversity represented was limited. Only blood was sampled, and tissue TCR repertoires likely differ from those in blood.

The donors were healthy, HIV-negative adults who had no recently reported acute infections or vaccinations. Only Caucasian adults living in Nashville, Tennessee, USA were represented among the donors. For unsorted samples, tens of millions of PBMCs were counted, and genomic DNA was extracted using the QIAamp DNA Blood Mini kit. Blood was collected by leukapheresis, and PBMCs were isolated by Ficoll-Histopaque density gradient centrifugation and then cryopreserved in liquid nitrogen vapor phase. Using the deep immunoSEQ assay, multiplex PCR amplified TCR CDR3 regions from genomic DNA. Extracted genomic DNA from each cell subset was distributed evenly across all wells of several immunoSEQ 96-well plates, and each plate was treated as a replicate. For unsorted PBMC, 300 ng genomic DNA, equal to approximately 30,000 T cell genomes, was loaded into each replicate PCR. Ten immunoSEQ deep assay plates were used to sequence unsorted PBMC genomic DNA. Purified libraries were quantified with a Qubit 3.0 fluorometer, sized on a Bioanalyzer 2100, and re-quantified with the KAPA Library Quantification kit. Every immunoSEQ 96-well plate was sequenced on a separate single-read 150-cycle Illumina NextSeq 550 flow cell. Concerning the study's data processing: Because the immunoSEQ output held only junctional sequences and lacked quality scores, the filtering could not match the filtering applied to full-length reads. To assign V/J genes and CDR3, sequences were annotated using PyIR, a Python wrapper for IgBLAST v1.9, with IMGT germline references. Reads were removed for weak V/J assignments (E-value above 1e-6), missing CDR3, stop codons, out-of-frame junctions, or ambiguous translated residues. V3J clonotypes were defined as sequences sharing the same inferred V gene, J gene, and CDR3 amino acid sequence. Percentage overlap between repertoires was calculated by dividing the number of shared unique clonotypes by the size of the smaller repertoire. Repertoire richness was assessed with RTK rarefaction, the Chao1 estimator, and Recon v2.1 estimates of unobserved clonotypes. TCRdb took this table from immuneACCESS and kept in-frame rearrangements with V and J called. Such tables lack part of the clones; where checked against another copy, unresolved V genes explain under half of the gap, and the rest is unexplained. That table supplies the V and J calls and clone size; D and trimming were determined from the DNA. The sample table lists about 520,000 clones, 65% to 85% of them with a count of one. The ten largest make up roughly 13% of the sample.

CDR1 SGHTA and CDR2 FQGNSA were looked up in the germline V gene. The CDR3 covers 14 residues, taking in both the cysteine and the phenylalanine. Just CDR3 DNA is preserved here, 42 bases in frame from base 1. The chain is assembled from TRBV7-2 and TRBJ1-1; no D gene is confidently identified. The receptor comes from a woman between 35 and 50 years old in good health. Some clones in this sample may be carry-over from other donors' samples. Input material: PBMCs. The CDR3 protein is CASSLMPLNTEAFF. The base sequence is TGCGCCAGCAGCTTAATGCCACTAAACACTGAAGCTTTCTTT.